A single TCR beta chain is shown here with its context. Its target is unknown. This entry belongs to a study of CD8+ T cells in alopecia areata. The study, taken as a whole, reports: Normal skin's resident alphabeta T cells are also sequenced in scalp samples. Affected lesional scalp, above all in alopecia totalis/universalis, was more clonal than normal scalp.

The treatment was: oral pan-JAK inhibitor, 5-10 mg twice daily. The investigators collected lesional scalp punch biopsies and peripheral blood from alopecia areata patients. Sorting separated CD4+ and CD8+ T cells out of PBMCs. Sequencing used cDNA as its template, made by extracting RNA and reverse transcribing it. This table comes from immunoSEQ multiplex PCR, and its TCRdb copy is limited to in-frame clones, with some not included. This table has 150,000 to 200,000 clones, 50% to 70% appearing once. Looked up from germline, CDR1 is KGHSH and CDR2 is LQKENI. The ends were cut back, 2 bases at V and 1 base at J, with 8 bases in the middle. This CDR3 has 14 amino acids.

J is TRBJ1-1 and V is TRBV18, with D tentatively TRBD1 (6 bases). The receptor's source is a human donor with alopecia areata. Sequences were derived from CD4+ T cells sorted from blood, sampled at approximately week 49, from a patient treated with tofacitinib. In DNA form, the CDR3 reads TGTGCCAGCTCACCATTGGGACAGAACACTGAAGCTTTCTTT. The encoded protein is CASSPLGQNTEAFF.